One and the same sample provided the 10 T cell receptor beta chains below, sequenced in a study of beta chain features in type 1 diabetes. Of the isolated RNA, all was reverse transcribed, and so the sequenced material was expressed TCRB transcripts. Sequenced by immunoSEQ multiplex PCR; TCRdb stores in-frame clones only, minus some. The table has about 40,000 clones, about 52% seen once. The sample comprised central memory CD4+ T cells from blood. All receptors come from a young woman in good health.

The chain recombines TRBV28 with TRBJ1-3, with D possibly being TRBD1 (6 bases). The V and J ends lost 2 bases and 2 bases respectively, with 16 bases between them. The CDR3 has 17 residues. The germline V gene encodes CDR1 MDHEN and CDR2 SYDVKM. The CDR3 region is CASSLIPRGLTGNTIYF. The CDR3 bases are TGTGCCAGCAGTTTAATCCCCAGGGGCCTAACTGGAAACACCATATATTTT.

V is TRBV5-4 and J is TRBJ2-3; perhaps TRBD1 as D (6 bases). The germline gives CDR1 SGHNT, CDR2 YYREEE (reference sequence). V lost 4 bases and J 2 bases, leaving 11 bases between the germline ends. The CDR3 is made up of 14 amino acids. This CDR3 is CASSADSPTDTQYF. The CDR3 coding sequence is TGTGCCAGCAGCGCGGACAGTCCCACAGATACGCAGTATTTT.

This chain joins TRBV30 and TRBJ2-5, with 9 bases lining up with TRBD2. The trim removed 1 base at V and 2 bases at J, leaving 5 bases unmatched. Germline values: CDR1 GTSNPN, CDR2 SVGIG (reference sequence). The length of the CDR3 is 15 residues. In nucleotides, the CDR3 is TGTGCCTGGAGTGGGAATAGCGGGGGACAAGAGACCCAGTACTTC. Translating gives CAWSGNSGGQETQYF.

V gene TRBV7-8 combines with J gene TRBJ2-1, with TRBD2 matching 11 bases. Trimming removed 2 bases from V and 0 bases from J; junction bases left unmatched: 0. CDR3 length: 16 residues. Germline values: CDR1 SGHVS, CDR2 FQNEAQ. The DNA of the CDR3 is TGTGCCAGCAGCTTACTAGCGGGGGGCTCCTACAATGAGCAGTTCTTC. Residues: CASSLLAGGSYNEQFF. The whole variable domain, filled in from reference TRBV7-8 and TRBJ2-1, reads GAGVSQSPRYKVAKRGQDVALRCDPISGHVSLFWYQQALGQGPEFLTYFQNEAQLDKSGLPSDRFFAERPEGSVSTLKIQRTQQEDSAVYLCASSLLAGGSYNEQFFGPGTRLTVL.

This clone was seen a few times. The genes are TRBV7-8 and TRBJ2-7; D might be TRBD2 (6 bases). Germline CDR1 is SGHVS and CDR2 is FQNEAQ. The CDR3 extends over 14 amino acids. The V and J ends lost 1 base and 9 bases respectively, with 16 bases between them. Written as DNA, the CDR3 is TGTGCCAGCAGCTTAGTTCCGGGAGCCCAAGGGCAGTACTTC. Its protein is CASSLVPGAQGQYF.

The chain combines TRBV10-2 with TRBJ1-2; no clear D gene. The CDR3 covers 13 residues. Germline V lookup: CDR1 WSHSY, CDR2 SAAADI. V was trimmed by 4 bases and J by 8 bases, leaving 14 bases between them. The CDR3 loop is CASSVLGSGGYTF. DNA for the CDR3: TGCGCCAGCAGTGTTCTGGGGAGCGGAGGCTACACCTTC.

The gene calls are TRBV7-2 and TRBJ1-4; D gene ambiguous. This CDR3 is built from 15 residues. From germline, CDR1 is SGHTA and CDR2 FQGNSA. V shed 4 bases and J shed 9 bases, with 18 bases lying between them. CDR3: CASSWKGGVEKKLFF. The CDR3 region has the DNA TGTGCCAGCAGCTGGAAGGGCGGGGTGGAAAAAAAACTGTTTTTT.

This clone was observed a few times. The CDR3 coding sequence is TGTGCCAGTAGGAGGGAAACCGGGGAGCTGTTTTTT. This sequence encodes CASRRETGELFF. The J gene is TRBJ2-2, the V gene TRBV19; weak D call: TRBD2 (5 bases). Germline CDR1 reads LNHDA; CDR2 reads SQIVND (reference sequence). The CDR3 contains 12 residues. V dropped 6 bases and J dropped 5 bases, with 7 bases sitting between them.

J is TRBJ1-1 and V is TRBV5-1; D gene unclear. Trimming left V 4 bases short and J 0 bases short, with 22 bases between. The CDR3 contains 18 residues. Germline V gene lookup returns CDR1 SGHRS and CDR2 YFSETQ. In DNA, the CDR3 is TGCGCCAGCAGCCCGGTGGGCCCTAAACGGGGTTTGAACACTGAAGCTTTCTTT. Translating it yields CASSPVGPKRGLNTEAFF.

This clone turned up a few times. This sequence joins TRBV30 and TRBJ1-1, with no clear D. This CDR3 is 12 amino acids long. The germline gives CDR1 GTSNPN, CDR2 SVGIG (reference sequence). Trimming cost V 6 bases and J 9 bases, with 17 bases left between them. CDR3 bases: TGTGCCTGCCAGATCGGGGTGAGCAAAGCTTTCTTT. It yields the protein CACQIGVSKAFF. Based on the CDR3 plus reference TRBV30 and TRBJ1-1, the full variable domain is SQTIHQWPATLVQPVGSPLSLECTVEGTSNPNLYWYRQAAGRGLQLLFYSVGIGQISSEVPQNLSASRPQDRQFILSSKKLLLSDSGFYLCACQIGVSKAFFGQGTRLTVV.